The 9 T cell receptor beta chains in this list originate from one sample, sequenced in a study of cytomegalovirus exposure and HLA in healthy donors. Profiled with immunoSEQ multiplex PCR; TCRdb holds only in-frame clones, not every one. The sample has 200,000 to 250,000 clones; 90% to 95% are singletons. Sequenced material: PBMCs. Receptor source: a woman in her late teens or twenties in good health and CMV-seronegative.

This chain uses TRBV7-2 with TRBJ1-1; weak D call: TRBD1 (5 bases). Germline V gives CDR1 SGHTA, CDR2 FQGNSA. This CDR3 has 16 residues. Trimming removed 4 bases at V and 6 bases at J, with 21 bases between. In DNA form, the CDR3 reads TGTGCCAGCAGCTCTGGGCCGATTGGGGGGGAATCTGAAGCTTTCTTT. It codes for CASSSGPIGGESEAFF.

The chain is built from TRBV30 and TRBJ2-7; 8 bases map to TRBD1. Trimming removed 3 bases from V and 4 bases from J; junction bases left unmatched: 14. Germline V gene data show CDR1 as GTSNPN and CDR2 as SVGIG (reference sequence). CDR3 length: 16 residues. Here the CDR3 reads CAWRTGVRANYYEQYF. CDR3 DNA sequence: TGTGCCTGGAGGACAGGGGTTAGAGCAAATTATTACGAGCAGTACTTC. The whole variable domain, filled in from reference TRBV30 and TRBJ2-7, reads SQTIHQWPATLVQPVGSPLSLECTVEGTSNPNLYWYRQAAGRGLQLLFYSVGIGQISSEVPQNLSASRPQDRQFILSSKKLLLSDSGFYLCAWRTGVRANYYEQYFGPGTRLTVT.

The V gene is TRBV27, the J gene TRBJ2-2, with D maybe TRBD1 (7 bases). Trimming took off 6 bases at V and 4 bases at J, with 24 bases between the two ends. The CDR3 totals 18 residues. Germline V CDR1 and CDR2: MNHEY, SMNVEV (reference sequence). The DNA for the CDR3 is TGTGCCAGCAGCCGGAATGGGGGGCAGGGGGTCATCACCGGGGAGCTGTTTTTT. Residues: CASSRNGGQGVITGELFF.

This chain links TRBV7-9 with TRBJ1-3, with a possible D match to TRBD1 (6 bases). From germline, CDR1 is SEHNR and CDR2 FQNEAQ (reference sequence). V lost 5 bases and J lost 3, with 14 bases in between. The CDR3 totals 15 residues. This chain's CDR3 is CASSRRGQLGNTIYF. The DNA of the CDR3 is TGTGCCAGCAGCCGAAGAGGACAGCTTGGAAACACCATATATTTT. Together with reference TRBV7-9 and TRBJ1-3, the CDR3 gives the full variable domain: DTGVSQNPRHKITKRGQNVTFRCDPISEHNRLYWYRQTLGQGPEFLTYFQNEAQLEKSRLLSDRFSAERPKGSFSTLEIQRTEQGDSAMYLCASSRRGQLGNTIYFGEGSWLTVV.

This clone was seen more than once but under ten times. The chain joins TRBV6-5 to TRBJ1-1; 8 bases are shared with TRBD1. Losses at the gene ends were 8 bases for V and 0 bases for J; bases not matched to a gene: 8. The CDR3 is made up of 15 amino acids. Per the germline V gene, CDR1 is MNHEY and CDR2 is SVGAGI. In DNA form, the CDR3 reads TGTGCCAGCTCCAAAGGGACAGGTATGAACACTGAAGCTTTCTTT. This encodes CASSKGTGMNTEAFF.

The rearrangement uses TRBV2 and TRBJ2-3; TRBD1 matches 7 bases. The germline CDR1 and CDR2 sequences are SNHLY and FYNNEI. The CDR3 sequence is 14 residues long. The V segment lost 10 bases and the J segment 2 bases; nucleotides outside the gene matches: 9. This CDR3 reads CANTQGPHTDTQYF. DNA for the CDR3: TGTGCCAACACACAGGGGCCTCACACAGATACGCAGTATTTT.

The chain combines TRBV18 with TRBJ2-1; TRBD2 matches at 9 bases. Germline values: CDR1 KGHSH, CDR2 LQKENI. The CDR3 has 15 amino acids. The V and J ends lost 3 bases and 4 bases, in that order; junction bases with no gene match: 4. CDR3 DNA: TGTGCCAGCTCACCCAGCGGGGGGAAGTACAATGAGCAGTTCTTC. Its translation: CASSPSGGKYNEQFF.

The V and J genes are TRBV4-1 and TRBJ2-1; 7 bases are shared with TRBD2. Germline V gene data show CDR1 as MGHRA and CDR2 as YSYEKL. Losses at the gene ends were 3 bases for V and 4 bases for J; bases not matched to a gene: 15. The CDR3 extends over 18 amino acids. The CDR3 region has the DNA TGCGCCAGCAGCCATCCACTAGCGCCAATCGTTGGGTACAATGAGCAGTTCTTC. It codes for CASSHPLAPIVGYNEQFF.

The chain joins TRBV11-3 to TRBJ2-1; 14 bases are a match to TRBD2. With V trimmed by 4 bases and J by 8 bases, 13 bases remained unmatched. The germline V gene has CDR1 SGHNT and CDR2 YENEEA. CDR3 length equals 18 residues. The CDR3 DNA is TGTGCCAGCAGCTCAATGACCGGGACTAGCGGGAGAACTGATGAGCAGTTCTTC. Protein sequence: CASSSMTGTSGRTDEQFF.